The rows below give T cell receptor beta chains drawn from one sample of a study of T cell responses to AZD1222 COVID-19 vaccine. Sequencing used immunoSEQ multiplex PCR; TCRdb keeps in-frame clones, though not all of them. Seen here are 95,000 to 150,000 clones, about 79% observed once, and the top ten hold about 27%. Specimen: peripheral blood, collected 28 days after the second AZD1222 dose. The receptors come from an adult who received the AZD1222 COVID-19 vaccine. Each CDR3 is given with its conserved first and last residue.

CDR3 length,V gene,CDR3 protein
13,TRBV7-2,CASSLRDRSGYTF
18,TRBV11-2,CASSSFDRSLGGANVLTF
14,TRBV11-2,CASSLLGALGGYTF
15,TRBV4-1,CASSRTDLAGQPQHF
14,TRBV2,CASGGQGESGELFF
11,TRBV6-2/TRBV6-3,CASSSSGGYTF
15,TRBV5-6,CASSLRWTKGYEQYF
14,TRBV3-1/TRBV3-2,CASSGVSGANVLTF
14,TRBV7-2,CASSLVPGGRPLHF
15,TRBV18,CASSPSGTFTYEQYF
14,TRBV5-4,CASSFVGLQETQYF
14,TRBV7-9,CASSWGGLDSPLHF
15,TRBV7-9,CASSNSGGSFYEQYF
14,TRBV18,CASSPPFREAEQYF